The subject of this entry is one T cell receptor beta chain. Its specificity is unknown. Generation of TCR beta libraries employed quantitative 5'-RACE incorporating molecular barcodes. TCRdb processed the 5' RACE reads anew with MiXCR; each CDR3 protein has one entry. The sample consists of just over 300,000 distinct CDR3 sequences, under 25% of them appearing once. This entry comes from a study of CD8 T cells in ankylosing spondylitis. Findings and limits, study-wide: Disease-linked clones displayed a CD8+ phenotype and appeared relatively rarely in peripheral blood. Matched synovial fluid from ankylosing spondylitis patients was reported to be enriched for disease-linked clones.

Sequencing input: blood, either unsorted or a sorted T cell fraction (not recorded which). The TCR originated in a female donor with ankylosing spondylitis or in good health (not recorded which).

The chain's CDR3 is CSAKALDGNQPQHF. DNA of the CDR3: TGCAGTGCAAAGGCCCTGGACGGCAATCAGCCCCAGCATTTT. The genes are TRBV20-1 and TRBJ1-5; no clear D gene. The CDR3 is 14 amino acids. From germline, CDR1 is DFQATT and CDR2 SNEGSKA (reference sequence). Trimming took off 6 bases at V and 2 bases at J, with 14 bases between the two ends.